Below, 4 T cell receptor beta chains from the same sample are listed, as sequenced in a study of T cell responses to AZD1222 COVID-19 vaccine. Only in-frame clones appear in the TCRdb table, and some are missing; sequencing was by immunoSEQ multiplex PCR. The sample has about 140,000 clones, around 92% seen once. The input for sequencing was peripheral blood, taken on day 0 of AZD1222 vaccination. Receptors were obtained from an adult in good health.

The J gene is TRBJ2-3, the V gene TRBV6-6, with 7 bases matching TRBD1. CDR3 length equals 16 residues. With 7 bases clipped from V and 4 bases from J, the junction kept 14 bases outside the gene matches. Germline assignment: CDR1 MNHNY and CDR2 SVGAGI (reference sequence). CDR3 residues: CASNENRGLGADTQYF. The CDR3 DNA reads TGTGCCAGCAACGAAAACAGGGGCCTTGGCGCAGATACGCAGTATTTT.

The rearrangement joins TRBV30 to TRBJ1-6; TRBD1 matches at 12 bases. The CDR3 sequence is 14 residues long. Per the germline V gene, CDR1 is GTSNPN and CDR2 is SVGIG (reference sequence). With V trimmed by 4 bases and J by 11 bases, 6 bases remained unmatched. This CDR3 is CAWTGTGGATPLHF. In DNA, the CDR3 is TGTGCCTGGACCGGGACAGGGGGCGCGACACCCCTCCACTTT.

This chain connects TRBV28 to TRBJ2-7; D ambiguous. The CDR3 sequence is 15 residues long. V was cut by 3 bases and J by 1 base, with 13 bases left in between. The V gene's germline CDR1 is MDHEN and CDR2 SYDVKM. In nucleotides, the CDR3 is TGTGCCAGCAGTTTTAGGGCGATCCCTTCCTACGAGCAGTACTTC. As protein: CASSFRAIPSYEQYF.

This clone was counted once. The chain joins TRBV19 to TRBJ1-5, with a possible D match to TRBD1 (6 bases). The CDR3 covers 15 residues. Trimming left V 1 base short and J 4 bases short, with 11 bases between. Germline CDR1 LNHDA, CDR2 SQIVND (reference sequence). The CDR3 bases are TGTGCCAGTAGTATAGCTAGACAGGAAAATCAGCCCCAGCATTTT. This translates into CASSIARQENQPQHF.